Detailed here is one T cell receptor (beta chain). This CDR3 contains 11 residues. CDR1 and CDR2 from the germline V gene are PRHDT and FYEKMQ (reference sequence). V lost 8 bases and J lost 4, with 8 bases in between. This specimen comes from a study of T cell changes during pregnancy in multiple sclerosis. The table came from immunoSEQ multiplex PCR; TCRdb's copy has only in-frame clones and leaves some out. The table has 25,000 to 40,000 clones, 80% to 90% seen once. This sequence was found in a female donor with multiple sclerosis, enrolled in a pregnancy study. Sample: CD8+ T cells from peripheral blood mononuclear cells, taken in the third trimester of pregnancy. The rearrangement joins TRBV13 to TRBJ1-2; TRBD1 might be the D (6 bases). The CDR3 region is CASRTAYGYTF. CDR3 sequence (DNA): TGTGCCAGCCGGACAGCCTATGGCTACACCTTC. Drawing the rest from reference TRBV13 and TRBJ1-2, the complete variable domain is AAGVIQSPRHLIKEKRETATLKCYPIPRHDTVYWYQQGPGQDPQFLISFYEKMQSDKGSIPDRFSAQQFSDYHSELNMSSLELGDSALYFCASRTAYGYTFGSGTRLTVV.